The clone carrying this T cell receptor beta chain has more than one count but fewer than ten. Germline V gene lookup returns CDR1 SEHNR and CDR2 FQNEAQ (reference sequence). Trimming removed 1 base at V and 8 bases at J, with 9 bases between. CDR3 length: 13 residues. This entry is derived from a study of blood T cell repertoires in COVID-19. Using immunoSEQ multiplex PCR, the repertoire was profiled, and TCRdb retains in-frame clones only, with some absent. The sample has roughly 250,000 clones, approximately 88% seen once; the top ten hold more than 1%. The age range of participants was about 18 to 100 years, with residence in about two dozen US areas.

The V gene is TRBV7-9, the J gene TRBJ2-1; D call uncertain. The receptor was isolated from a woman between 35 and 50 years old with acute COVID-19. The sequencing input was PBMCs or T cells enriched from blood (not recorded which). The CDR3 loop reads CASSLDPRYEQFF. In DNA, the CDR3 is TGTGCCAGCAGCTTAGACCCTAGATATGAGCAGTTCTTC.